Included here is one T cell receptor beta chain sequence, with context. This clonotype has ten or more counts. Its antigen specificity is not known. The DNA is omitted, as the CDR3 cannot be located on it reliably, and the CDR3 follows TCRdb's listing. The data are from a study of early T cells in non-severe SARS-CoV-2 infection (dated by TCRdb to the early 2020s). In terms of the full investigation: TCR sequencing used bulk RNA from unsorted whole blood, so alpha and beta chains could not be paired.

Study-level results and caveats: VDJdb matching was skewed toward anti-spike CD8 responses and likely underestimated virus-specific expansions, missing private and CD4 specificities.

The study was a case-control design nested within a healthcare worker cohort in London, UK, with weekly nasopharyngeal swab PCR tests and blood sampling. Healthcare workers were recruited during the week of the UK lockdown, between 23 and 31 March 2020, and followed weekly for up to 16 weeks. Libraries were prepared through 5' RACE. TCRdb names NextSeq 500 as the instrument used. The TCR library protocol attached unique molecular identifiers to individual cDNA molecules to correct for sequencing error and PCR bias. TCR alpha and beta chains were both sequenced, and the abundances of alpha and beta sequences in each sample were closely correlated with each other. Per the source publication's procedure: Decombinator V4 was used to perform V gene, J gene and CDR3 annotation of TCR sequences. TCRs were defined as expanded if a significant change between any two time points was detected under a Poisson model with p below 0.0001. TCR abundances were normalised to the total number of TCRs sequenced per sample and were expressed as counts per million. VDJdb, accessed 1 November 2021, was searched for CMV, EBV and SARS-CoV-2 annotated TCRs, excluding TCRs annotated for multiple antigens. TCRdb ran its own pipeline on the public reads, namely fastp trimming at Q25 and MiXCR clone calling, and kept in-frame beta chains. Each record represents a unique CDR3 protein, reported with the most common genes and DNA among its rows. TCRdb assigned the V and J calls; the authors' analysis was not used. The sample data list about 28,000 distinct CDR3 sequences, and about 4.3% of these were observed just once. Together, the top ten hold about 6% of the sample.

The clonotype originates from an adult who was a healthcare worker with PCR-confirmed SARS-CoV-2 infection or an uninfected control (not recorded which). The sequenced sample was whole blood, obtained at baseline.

This receptor has the CDR3 CASSSSGPNQPQHF. The V and J segments used are TRBV6-5 and TRBJ1-5. As encoded in the germline V gene, CDR1 is MNHEY while CDR2 is SVGAGI. Measured from the cysteine to the phenylalanine, the CDR3 is 14 residues long.